This T cell receptor beta chain appears in the sequencing data of a study of blood T cell repertoires in COVID-19. This CDR3 region has 14 residues. CDR1 is LNHDA and CDR2 is SQIVND in the germline V gene (reference sequence). Trimming took off 3 bases at V and 3 bases at J, with 11 bases between the two ends. The data were produced by immunoSEQ multiplex PCR, yet TCRdb's version contains in-frame clones alone and is incomplete. The repertoire holds about 240,000 clones, with about 86% as singletons. This chain uses TRBV19 with TRBJ1-2, with a tentative D call TRBD1 (6 bases). This clonotype was obtained from a woman aged 80 or over with acute or convalescent COVID-19. The material sequenced was peripheral blood. CDR3 in amino acids: CASSIRTDYYGYTF. The CDR3 nucleotides read TGTGCCAGTAGTATCCGGACAGACTACTATGGCTACACCTTC.